Listed below are T cell receptor beta chains from one sample, sequenced in a study of T cells in Graves' hyperthyroidism and ophthalmopathy. TCRdb called the multiplex PCR reads again in MiXCR, with one record for every CDR3 protein. The sample records around 260,000 distinct CDR3 sequences, less than 30% being singletons. Sequencing was performed on blood. All receptors derive from a man aged 40-49 years with Graves' hyperthyroidism that later progressed to Graves' ophthalmopathy. Each CDR3 is given without its conserved first and last residue.

TRBJ2-7,TRBV6-2/TRBV6-3,ASSYDGERY
TRBJ2-4,TRBV9,ASSALQGGAKNIQY
TRBJ1-1,TRBV20-1,SARDIAF
TRBJ2-7,TRBV12-3/TRBV12-4,ASSLGDGPYEQY
TRBJ2-5,TRBV12-3/TRBV12-4,ASRQTGRETQY
TRBJ1-6,TRBV19,ASSLGAGSYNSPLH
TRBJ2-7,TRBV20-1,SAPVNSGHSYEQY
TRBJ2-5,TRBV7-2,ASSSRAGPQETQY
TRBJ2-2,TRBV6-5,ASSYGATGELF
TRBJ2-7,TRBV7-9,ASSPPEGTYEQY
TRBJ2-3,TRBV29-1,SVEVAGTDTQY
TRBJ2-2,TRBV11-2,ASSKPGGRELF
TRBJ2-1,TRBV7-2,ASSLRQLSGNEQF
TRBJ2-7,TRBV19,ASSIIPSEQY
TRBJ1-5,TRBV7-2,ASSNGQGGQPQH
TRBJ1-1,TRBV12-3/TRBV12-4,ASRTDRDTEAF
TRBJ2-4,TRBV28,ASSYLAQKRAKNIQY
TRBJ1-1,TRBV6-2/TRBV6-3,ASSYYHSTNTEAF
TRBJ2-7,TRBV6-5,ASSPRTGYYEQY
TRBJ2-7,TRBV6-5,ASSTSGIYEQY
TRBJ2-7,TRBV6-1,ATRGYEQY
TRBJ1-1,TRBV7-9,ASSLARLGNTEAF
TRBJ1-5,TRBV19,ASSIRRGQDQPQH
TRBJ1-2,TRBV6-1,ASREYGNYGYT
TRBJ1-1,TRBV28,ASSLWGGYTEAF
TRBJ2-7,TRBV28,ASINGGTYEQY
TRBJ1-1,TRBV9,ASSVRTVENTEAF
TRBJ1-2,TRBV28,ASSAGQFFNYGYT
TRBJ2-7,TRBV6-5,ASRVQVSGYEQY
TRBJ2-7,TRBV5-1,ASSLGRKGEQY
TRBJ2-2,TRBV6-1,ASSERQGGTGELF
TRBJ1-2,TRBV7-3,ASTDRGNYGYT
TRBJ2-7,TRBV10-2,ASSESGGSFYEQY
TRBJ2-7,TRBV20-1,SASDPGLAGGYEQY
TRBJ1-5,TRBV11-2,ASSLRGGISGQPQH
TRBJ1-2,TRBV12-3/TRBV12-4,ASSPNHGYT
TRBJ2-5,TRBV2,ATKKDYGQETQY
TRBJ1-2,TRBV11-1,ASSLDGLGGYT
TRBJ2-3,TRBV12-3/TRBV12-4,ASSLEGPRTDTQY
TRBJ1-1,TRBV4-1,ASSRRYTEAF